This T cell receptor beta chain emerged from a study of blood T cell repertoires in COVID-19. Whole-study context: Acute-phase and convalescent COVID-19 samples originated in the United States, Italy and Spain. T cells, B-cell-depleted T cells, or PBMCs provided the cDNA or gDNA that served as material.

There are 12 residues in the CDR3. V lost 3 bases and J 5 bases, leaving 6 bases between the germline ends. The germline V gene encodes CDR1 SGHTA and CDR2 FQGNSA. As processed by the authors: Amplification of reference gene primers was used by the study to estimate nucleated cell counts. Assay used: immunoSEQ multiplex PCR; TCRdb lists only in-frame clones, some missing. Clone size and the V and J calls come from that table; the DNA yielded D and trimming. Altogether some 280,000 clones are present, roughly 80% being singletons, with the ten largest covering about 4%. The V and J genes are TRBV7-2 and TRBJ2-3; D unclear. The sequenced sample was peripheral blood. The clonotype comes from a woman between 50 and 59 years old with active or convalescent COVID-19. CDR3 bases: TGTGCCAGCAGCTTCTTGAGAGATACGCAGTATTTT. Its translation is CASSFLRDTQYF.